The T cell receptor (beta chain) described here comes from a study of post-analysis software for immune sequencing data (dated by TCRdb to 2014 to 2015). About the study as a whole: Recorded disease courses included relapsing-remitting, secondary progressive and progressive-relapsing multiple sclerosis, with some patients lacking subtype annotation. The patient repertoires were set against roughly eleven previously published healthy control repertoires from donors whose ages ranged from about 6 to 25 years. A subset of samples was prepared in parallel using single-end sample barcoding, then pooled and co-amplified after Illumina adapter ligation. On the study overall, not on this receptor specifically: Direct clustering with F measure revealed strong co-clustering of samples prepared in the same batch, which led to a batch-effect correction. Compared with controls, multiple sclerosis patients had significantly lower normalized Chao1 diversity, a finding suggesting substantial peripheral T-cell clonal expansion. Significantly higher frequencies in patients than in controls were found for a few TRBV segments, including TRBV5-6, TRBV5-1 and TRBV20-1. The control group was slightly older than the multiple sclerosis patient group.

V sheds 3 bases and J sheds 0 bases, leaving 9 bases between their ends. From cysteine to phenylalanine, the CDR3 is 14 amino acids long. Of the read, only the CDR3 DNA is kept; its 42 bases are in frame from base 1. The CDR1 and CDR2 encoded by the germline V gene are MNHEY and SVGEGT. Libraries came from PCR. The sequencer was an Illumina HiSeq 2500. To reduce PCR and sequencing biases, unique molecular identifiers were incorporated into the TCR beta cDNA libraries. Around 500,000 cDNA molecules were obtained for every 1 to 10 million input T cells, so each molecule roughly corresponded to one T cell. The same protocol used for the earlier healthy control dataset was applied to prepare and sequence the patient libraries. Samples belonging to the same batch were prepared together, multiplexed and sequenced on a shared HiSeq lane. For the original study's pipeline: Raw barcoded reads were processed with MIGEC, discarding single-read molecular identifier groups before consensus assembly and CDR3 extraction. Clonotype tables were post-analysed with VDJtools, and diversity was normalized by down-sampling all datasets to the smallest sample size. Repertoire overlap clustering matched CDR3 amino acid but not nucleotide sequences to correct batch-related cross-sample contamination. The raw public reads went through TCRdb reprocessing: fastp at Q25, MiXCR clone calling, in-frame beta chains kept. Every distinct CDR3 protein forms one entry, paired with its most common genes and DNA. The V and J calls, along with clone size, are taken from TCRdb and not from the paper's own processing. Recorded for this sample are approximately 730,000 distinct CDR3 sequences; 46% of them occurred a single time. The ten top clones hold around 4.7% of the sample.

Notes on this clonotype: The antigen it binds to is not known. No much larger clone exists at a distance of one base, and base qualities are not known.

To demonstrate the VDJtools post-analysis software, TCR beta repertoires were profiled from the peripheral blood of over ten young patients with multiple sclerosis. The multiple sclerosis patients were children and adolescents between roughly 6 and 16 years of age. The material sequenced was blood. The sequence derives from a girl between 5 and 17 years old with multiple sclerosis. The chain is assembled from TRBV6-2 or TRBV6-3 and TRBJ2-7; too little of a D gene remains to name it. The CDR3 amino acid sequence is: CASSYTQPSYEQYF. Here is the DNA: TGTGCCAGCAGTTATACACAGCCCTCCTACGAGCAGTACTTC.